This is a list of T cell receptor beta chains from one sample in a study of shared clonotypes between healthy human individuals. Profiling relied on immunoSEQ multiplex PCR, and the TCRdb table lists in-frame clones only, not all of them. Of about 680,000 clones listed, 72% were seen once; the top ten hold 1.5% to 2%. Material: memory CD4+ T cells sorted from blood. The receptor set was obtained from a woman aged 25 to 39 in good health. Each CDR3 is given with its conserved first and last residue. Fields, in order: J gene, D gene, V gene, clone size, CDR3 protein, CDR3 DNA. A D gene is named only where the DNA matches it firmly. Clone size is stated in some rows and not others, as once, few, many or a class when expanded.

TRBJ2-7,-,TRBV14,-,CASSQLRRNEQYF,TGTGCCAGCAGCCAACTCAGGCGTAACGAGCAGTACTTC
TRBJ2-3,TRBD2,TRBV30,once,CAWTLGLAGGTDTQYF,TGTGCCTGGACCCTCGGGCTAGCGGGAGGGACAGATACGCAGTATTTT
TRBJ2-7,TRBD2,TRBV5-1,few,CASTIAGEGNEQYF,TGCGCCAGCACTATAGCGGGAGAGGGCAACGAGCAGTACTTC
TRBJ1-1,-,TRBV5-4,once,CASSLAGQEAFF,TGTGCCAGCAGCTTGGCCGGACAGGAAGCTTTCTTT
TRBJ1-2,TRBD1,TRBV6-5,-,CASSRDRENYGYTF,TGTGCCAGCAGCCGGGACAGGGAGAACTATGGCTACACCTTC
TRBJ2-4,TRBD2,TRBV19,few,CASSNPGTSGRVDIQYF,TGTGCCAGTAGTAACCCCGGGACTAGCGGGAGGGTGGACATTCAGTACTTC
TRBJ2-5,-,TRBV9,-,CASSGGGPETQYF,TGTGCCAGCAGCGGAGGGGGTCCGGAGACCCAGTACTTC
TRBJ2-5,TRBD1,TRBV2,-,CASSPGLTGGAQETQYF,TGTGCCAGCAGCCCCGGGTTGACAGGGGGTGCCCAAGAGACCCAGTACTTC
TRBJ1-5,-,TRBV30,once,CAWSVGGRNQPQHF,TGTGCCTGGAGTGTAGGAGGGCGCAATCAGCCCCAGCATTTT
TRBJ2-2,-,TRBV6-4,-,CASSQTLRTPVGTGELFF,TGTGCCAGCAGTCAAACCCTCAGGACACCAGTGGGCACCGGGGAGCTGTTTTTT
TRBJ2-3,TRBD1,TRBV15,few,CATSGRDRGLGDTQYF,TGTGCCACCAGCGGCCGGGACAGGGGGCTGGGAGATACGCAGTATTTT
TRBJ2-3,-,TRBV4-2,-,CASSQGTSTDTQYF,TGTGCCAGCAGCCAAGGTACGAGCACAGATACGCAGTATTTT
TRBJ2-3,-,TRBV7-2,-,CASSLSWQRDTQYF,TGTGCCAGCAGCTTATCCTGGCAACGGGATACGCAGTATTTT
TRBJ1-1,-,TRBV29-1,-,CSVGGRPNTEAFF,TGCAGCGTTGGAGGCAGACCGAACACTGAAGCTTTCTTT
TRBJ2-7,-,TRBV28,-,CASSFTGRSSYEQYF,TGTGCCAGCAGTTTCACGGGTCGCAGCTCCTACGAGCAGTACTTC
TRBJ2-1,TRBD2,TRBV28,-,CASTVGGFPSYNEQFF,TGTGCCAGCACCGTGGGAGGGTTCCCCTCCTACAATGAGCAGTTCTTC
TRBJ1-4,-,TRBV12-2,-,CASRLASESRDEKLFF,TGTGCAAGTCGCTTAGCCAGTGAGTCGAGGGATGAAAAACTGTTTTTT
TRBJ1-4,-,TRBV2,-,CASSAGREGEKLFF,TGTGCCAGCAGTGCTGGAAGGGAGGGCGAAAAACTGTTTTTT
TRBJ2-6,-,TRBV5-1,-,CASHDGANVLTF,TGCGCCAGCCACGACGGGGCCAACGTCCTGACTTTC
TRBJ2-7,-,TRBV18,-,CASSPKQGLSSYEQYF,TGTGCCAGCTCACCTAAACAGGGATTGAGCTCCTACGAGCAGTACTTC
TRBJ1-2,-,TRBV5-4,-,CASSGRGQNYGYTF,TGTGCCAGCAGCGGTAGAGGACAGAACTATGGCTACACCTTC
TRBJ2-3,TRBD2,TRBV5-1,-,CASSLAVGGRVGDTQYF,TGCGCCAGCAGCTTGGCCGTGGGCGGGAGGGTTGGAGATACGCAGTATTTT
TRBJ2-3,-,TRBV9,-,CASSGTSSTDTQYF,TGTGCCAGCAGCGGAACTAGCAGCACAGATACGCAGTATTTT
TRBJ2-1,TRBD2,TRBV5-6,few,CASSLGRGIIAGGPTEQFF,TGTGCCAGCAGCCTCGGCAGGGGAATAATAGCGGGAGGGCCCACTGAGCAGTTCTTC